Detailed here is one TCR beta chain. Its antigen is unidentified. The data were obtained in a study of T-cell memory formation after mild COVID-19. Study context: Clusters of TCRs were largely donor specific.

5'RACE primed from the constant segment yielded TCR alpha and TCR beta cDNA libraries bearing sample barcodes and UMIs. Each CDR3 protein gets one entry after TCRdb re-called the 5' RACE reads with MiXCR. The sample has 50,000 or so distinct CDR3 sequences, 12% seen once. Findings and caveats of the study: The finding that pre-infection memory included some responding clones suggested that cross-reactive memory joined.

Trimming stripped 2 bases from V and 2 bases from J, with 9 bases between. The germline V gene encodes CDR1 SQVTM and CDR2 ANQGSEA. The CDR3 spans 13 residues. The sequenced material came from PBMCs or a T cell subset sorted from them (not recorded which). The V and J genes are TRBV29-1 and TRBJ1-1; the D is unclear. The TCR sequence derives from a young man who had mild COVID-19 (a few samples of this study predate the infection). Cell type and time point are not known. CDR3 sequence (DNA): TGCAGCGTTGAACAGCATTATAACACTGAAGCTTTCTTT. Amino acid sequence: CSVEQHYNTEAFF. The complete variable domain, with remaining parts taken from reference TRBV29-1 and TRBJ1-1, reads SAVISQKPSRDICQRGTSLTIQCQVDSQVTMMFWYRQQPGQSLTLIATANQGSEATYESGFVIDKFPISRPNLTFSTLTVSNMSPEDSSIYLCSVEQHYNTEAFFGQGTRLTVV.